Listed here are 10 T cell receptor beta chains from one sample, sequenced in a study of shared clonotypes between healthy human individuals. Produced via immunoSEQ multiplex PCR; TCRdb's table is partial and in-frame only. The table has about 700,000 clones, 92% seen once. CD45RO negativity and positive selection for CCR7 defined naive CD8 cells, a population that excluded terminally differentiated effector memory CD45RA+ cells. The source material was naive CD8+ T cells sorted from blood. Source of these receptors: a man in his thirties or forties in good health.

The DNA of the CDR3 is TGTGCCAGCAGCTCCACACTACCGGGACAGGTCCCCTACGAGCAGTACTTC. Its translation: CASSSTLPGQVPYEQYF. V usage is TRBV7-9 and J usage is TRBJ2-7; TRBD1 matches 8 bases. The CDR3 has 17 residues. The trim removed 4 bases at V and 2 bases at J, leaving 13 bases unmatched. Per germline, CDR1 SEHNR and CDR2 FQNEAQ (reference sequence).

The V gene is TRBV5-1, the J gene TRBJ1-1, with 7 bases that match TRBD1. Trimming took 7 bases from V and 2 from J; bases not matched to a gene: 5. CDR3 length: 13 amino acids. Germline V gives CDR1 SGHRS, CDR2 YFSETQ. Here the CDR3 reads CASSNRGNTEAFF. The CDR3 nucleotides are TGCGCCAGCTCTAACAGGGGTAACACTGAAGCTTTCTTT.

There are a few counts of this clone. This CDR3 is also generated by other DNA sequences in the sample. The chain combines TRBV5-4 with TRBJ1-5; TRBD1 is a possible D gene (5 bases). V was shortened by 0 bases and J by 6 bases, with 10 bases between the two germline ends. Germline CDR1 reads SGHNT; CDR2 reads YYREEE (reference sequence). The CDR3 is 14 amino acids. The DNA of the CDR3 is TGTGCCAGCAGCTTGGCAGGGTCCTCTCAGCCCCAGCATTTT. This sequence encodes CASSLAGSSQPQHF.

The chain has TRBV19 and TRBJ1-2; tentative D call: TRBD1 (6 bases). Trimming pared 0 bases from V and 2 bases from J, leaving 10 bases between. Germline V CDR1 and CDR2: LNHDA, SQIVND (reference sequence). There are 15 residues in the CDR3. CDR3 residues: CASSIDDRLNYGYTF. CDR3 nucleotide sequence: TGTGCCAGTAGTATAGACGACAGGTTGAACTATGGCTACACCTTC. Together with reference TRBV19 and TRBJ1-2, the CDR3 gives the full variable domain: DGGITQSPKYLFRKEGQNVTLSCEQNLNHDAMYWYRQDPGQGLRLIYYSQIVNDFQKGDIAEGYSVSREKKESFPLTVTSAQKNPTAFYLCASSIDDRLNYGYTFGSGTRLTVV.

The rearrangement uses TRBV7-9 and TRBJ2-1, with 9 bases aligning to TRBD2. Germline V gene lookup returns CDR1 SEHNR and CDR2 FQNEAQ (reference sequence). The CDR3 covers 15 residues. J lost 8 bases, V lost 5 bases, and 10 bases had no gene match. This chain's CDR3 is CASSGFSGSRYEQFF. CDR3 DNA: TGTGCCAGCAGCGGTTTTAGCGGGAGTAGATATGAGCAGTTCTTC.

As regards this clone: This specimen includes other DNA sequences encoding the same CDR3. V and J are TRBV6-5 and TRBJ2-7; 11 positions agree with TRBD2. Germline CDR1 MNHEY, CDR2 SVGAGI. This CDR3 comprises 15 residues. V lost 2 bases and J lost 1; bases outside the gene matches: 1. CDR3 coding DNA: TGTGCCAGCAGTTACGGGACTAGCGGTTCCTACGAGCAGTACTTC. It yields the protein CASSYGTSGSYEQYF.

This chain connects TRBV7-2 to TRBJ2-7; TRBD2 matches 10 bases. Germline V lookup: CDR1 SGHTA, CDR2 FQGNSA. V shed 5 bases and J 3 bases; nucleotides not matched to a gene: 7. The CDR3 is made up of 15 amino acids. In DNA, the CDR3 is TGTGCCAGCAGCGGAGCGGGAGGGACCCTCTACGAGCAGTACTTC. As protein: CASSGAGGTLYEQYF.

The CDR3 here is CASSLDSGQYYEQYF. The CDR3 coding sequence is TGCGCCAGCAGCTTGGATAGCGGACAGTACTACGAGCAGTACTTC. The rearrangement uses TRBV5-1 and TRBJ2-7; TRBD1 or TRBD2 may be the D gene (6 bases each). Germline loops: CDR1 SGHRS, CDR2 YFSETQ. This CDR3 contains 15 residues. V was clipped by 0 bases and J by 3 bases, with 13 bases between them.

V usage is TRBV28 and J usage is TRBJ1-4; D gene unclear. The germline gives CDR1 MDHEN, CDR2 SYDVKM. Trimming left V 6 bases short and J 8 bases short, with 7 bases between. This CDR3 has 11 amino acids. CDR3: CASRTQEKLFF. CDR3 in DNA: TGTGCCAGCAGGACTCAAGAAAAACTGTTTTTT.

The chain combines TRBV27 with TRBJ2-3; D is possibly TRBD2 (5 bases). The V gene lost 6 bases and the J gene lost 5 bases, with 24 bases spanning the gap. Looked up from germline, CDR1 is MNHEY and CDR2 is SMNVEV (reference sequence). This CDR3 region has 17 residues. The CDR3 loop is CASSLDGGLVTVDTQYF. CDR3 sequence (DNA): TGTGCCAGCAGCCTCGATGGAGGTTTGGTTACGGTAGATACGCAGTATTTT.